This T cell receptor (beta chain) was profiled in a study of T cells in Graves' hyperthyroidism and ophthalmopathy. Study results and caveats: A model of 13 V-J features distinguished ophthalmopathy from stable hyperthyroidism.

This clonotype was found many times. Its specificity is not known. Germline V lookup: CDR1 LNHDA, CDR2 SQIVND (reference sequence). The V and J ends lost 11 bases and 1 base, in that order; junction bases with no gene match: 4. This CDR3 is built from 12 residues. TCR beta CDR3 region amplification was performed from RNA transcripts. The primer set for the first-round RT-PCR of the TCR CDR3 was HTBI. TCRdb processed the multiplex PCR reads anew with MiXCR; each CDR3 protein has one entry. The sample lists hundreds of thousands of distinct CDR3 sequences; 35% were seen once. The TCR sequence derives from a woman aged 40 to 50 with Graves' hyperthyroidism. The gene calls are TRBV19 and TRBJ2-7; 8 bases fit TRBD1. The sequencing input was blood. The CDR3 coding sequence is TGTGCCGCAGGGACAGGTTCCTACGAGCAGTACTTC. Its translation is CAAGTGSYEQYF. Based on the CDR3 plus reference TRBV19 and TRBJ2-7, the full variable domain is DGGITQSPKYLFRKEGQNVTLSCEQNLNHDAMYWYRQDPGQGLRLIYYSQIVNDFQKGDIAEGYSVSREKKESFPLTVTSAQKNPTAFYLCAAGTGSYEQYFGPGTRLTVT.